Below, 32 T cell receptor beta chains from the same sample are listed, as sequenced in a study of blood T cell repertoires in COVID-19 (TCRdb year 2020). Receptors were amplified or captured by the immunoSEQ multiplex PCR assay. The clones in this table, taken by TCRdb from immuneACCESS, are in-frame only. Not every clone is retained; where verified, under half of the shortfall comes from an unresolved V gene, and the cause of the rest is unknown. In this sample the table shows roughly 50,000 clones, approximately 90% of which occur a single time. Roughly an eighth of the sample is in the top ten clones. The sequenced sample was peripheral blood. The receptors were sampled from an older woman with active COVID-19.

J is TRBJ2-3 and V is TRBV6-5, with TRBD1 matching 10 bases. Germline V gene data show CDR1 as MNHEY and CDR2 as SVGAGI. This CDR3 has 15 amino acids. The trim removed 5 bases at V and 3 bases at J, leaving 5 bases unmatched. Here the CDR3 reads CASSPDRGLTDTQYF. Written as DNA, the CDR3 is TGTGCCAGCAGTCCCGACAGGGGGCTGACAGATACGCAGTATTTT.

The chain couples TRBV5-1 to TRBJ2-1; TRBD2 matches at 9 bases. V dropped 0 bases and J dropped 16; count of bases not matched to a gene: 8. The CDR3 is 13 residues long. Germline CDR1 reads SGHRS; CDR2 reads YFSETQ. DNA of the CDR3: TGCGCCAGCAGCTTGGCGCCTAGCGGGGAAAAATTCTTC. Translation gives CASSLAPSGEKFF.

This rearrangement joins TRBV6-5 to TRBJ2-3; D is perhaps TRBD1 (6 bases). Germline CDR1 and CDR2: MNHEY and SVGAGI. V was trimmed by 7 bases and J by 0 bases, leaving 11 bases between them. CDR3 size: 14 residues. CDR3 residues: CASKQGDSTDTQYF. Written as DNA, the CDR3 is TGTGCCAGCAAACAGGGCGATAGCACAGATACGCAGTATTTT.

This clone was observed a few times. The genes are TRBV6-5 and TRBJ2-7; TRBD2 might be the D (5 bases). Germline values: CDR1 MNHEY, CDR2 SVGAGI. This CDR3 is built from 12 residues. V lost 5 bases to trimming and J lost 3 bases, with 8 bases between them. CDR3 protein: CASSRTDYEQYF. In nucleotides, the CDR3 is TGTGCCAGCAGTCGGACTGACTACGAGCAGTACTTC.

This clone was seen once. The chain carries TRBV19 and TRBJ1-1; TRBD1 agrees at 8 bases. Germline V CDR1 and CDR2: LNHDA, SQIVND (reference sequence). This CDR3 is built from 12 residues. V lost 2 bases, J lost 9 bases, and 2 bases stayed unmatched. The CDR3: CASSIQGAQAFF. The CDR3 DNA reads as TGTGCCAGTAGTATACAGGGGGCCCAAGCTTTCTTT.

This CDR3 reads CASSYSPGGGYTF. In DNA form, the CDR3 reads TGTGCCAGCAGTTACTCCCCGGGAGGCGGCTACACCTTC. This chain connects TRBV6-5 to TRBJ1-2, with unresolved D. This CDR3 is 13 amino acids long. Per germline, CDR1 MNHEY and CDR2 SVGAGI. The V gene lost 0 bases and the J gene lost 8 bases, with 10 bases spanning the gap.

This rearrangement joins TRBV5-1 to TRBJ2-7, with TRBD1 matching over 7 bases. The CDR3 spans 16 residues. V lost 1 base, J lost 4 bases, and 11 bases stayed unmatched. The germline CDR1 and CDR2 sequences are SGHRS and YFSETQ. This CDR3 is CASSLNAATGLYEQYF. Here the CDR3 DNA reads TGCGCCAGCAGCTTGAACGCCGCGACAGGGTTGTACGAGCAGTACTTC. The full variable domain, its missing parts supplied by reference TRBV5-1 and TRBJ2-7, is KAGVTQTPRYLIKTRGQQVTLSCSPISGHRSVSWYQQTPGQGLQFLFEYFSETQRNKGNFPGRFSGRQFSNSRSEMNVSTLELGDSALYLCASSLNAATGLYEQYFGPGTRLTVT.

The chain links TRBV11-2 to TRBJ2-1; D is perhaps TRBD1 (5 bases). The CDR3 extends over 15 amino acids. V was cut by 5 bases and J by 0 bases, with 11 bases left in between. Germline-derived CDR1 and CDR2 are SGHAT and FQNNGV. The CDR3 DNA reads as TGTGCCAGCAGCCCAGGGCTGTCCTCCTACAATGAGCAGTTCTTC. Its protein product is CASSPGLSSYNEQFF.

The rearrangement joins TRBV7-2 to TRBJ1-2, with 7 positions matching TRBD1. V trimming: 5 bases; J trimming: 4 bases; junction bases outside the gene matches: 7. Germline CDR1 SGHTA, CDR2 FQGNSA. This CDR3 is 14 amino acids long. The CDR3 sequence is CASSPATGVYGYTF. In DNA, the CDR3 is TGTGCCAGCAGCCCCGCAACAGGGGTCTATGGCTACACCTTC. Together with reference TRBV7-2 and TRBJ1-2, the CDR3 gives the full variable domain: GAGVSQSPSNKVTEKGKDVELRCDPISGHTALYWYRQSLGQGLEFLIYFQGNSAPDKSGLPSDRFSAERTGGSVSTLTIQRTQQEDSAVYLCASSPATGVYGYTFGSGTRLTVV.

This sequence joins TRBV7-8 and TRBJ2-7; D unclear. Germline CDR1 reads SGHVS; CDR2 reads FQNEAQ. There are 11 residues in the CDR3. V lost 5 bases to trimming and J lost 4 bases, with 6 bases between them. Here the CDR3 reads CASSLQYEQYF. The CDR3 nucleotides are TGTGCCAGCAGCCTACAGTACGAGCAGTACTTC.

The genes are TRBV4-3 and TRBJ2-3; D remains unclear. This CDR3 is built from 14 residues. V lost 4 bases to trimming and J lost 0 bases, with 8 bases between them. CDR1 and CDR2 from the germline V gene are LGHNA and YSLEER. This CDR3 is CASSLAGSTDTQYF. The CDR3, as DNA: TGCGCCAGCAGCCTCGCCGGGAGCACAGATACGCAGTATTTT.

V is TRBV6-5 and J is TRBJ1-5; no clear D. Germline CDR1 and CDR2: MNHEY and SVGAGI. Trimming cost V 2 bases and J 6 bases, with 8 bases left between them. This CDR3 is 13 amino acids long. The CDR3 region has the DNA TGTGCCAGCAGTTACCAGCGGGGTCAGCCCCAGCATTTT. Translating gives CASSYQRGQPQHF.

This clone was detected only once. The chain joins TRBV10-3 to TRBJ2-3; TRBD1 is a possible D gene (6 bases). Germline CDR1 and CDR2: ENHRY and SYGVKD. Trimming stripped 8 bases from V and 0 bases from J, with 9 bases between. This CDR3 is 13 amino acids long. CDR3 in amino acids: CAIRDTSTDTQYF. The CDR3 nucleotides read TGTGCCATCCGGGACACCAGCACAGATACGCAGTATTTT.

V and J are TRBV4-3 and TRBJ2-3; 8 nucleotides line up with TRBD2. CDR1 LGHNA and CDR2 YSLEER come from the germline V gene. Trimming at V came to 4 bases and at J to 6 bases, leaving 15 bases not matched to a gene. The length of the CDR3 is 17 residues. CDR3 amino acids: CASSLGPDSGVGDTQYF. CDR3 sequence (DNA): TGCGCCAGCAGCCTCGGCCCGGATAGCGGGGTAGGGGATACGCAGTATTTT.

V usage is TRBV7-9 and J usage is TRBJ2-1; 9 bases fit TRBD2. CDR1 and CDR2 from the germline V gene are SEHNR and FQNEAQ (reference sequence). The trim removed 5 bases at V and 2 bases at J, leaving 4 bases unmatched. The CDR3 runs 15 residues. The CDR3 loop reads CASSARGGAYNEQFF. CDR3 nucleotides: TGTGCCAGCAGCGCCCGCGGGGGGGCCTACAATGAGCAGTTCTTC.

This clone was found a few times. The chain employs TRBV11-3 and TRBJ2-2; 10 positions match TRBD1. The trim removed 3 bases at V and 1 base at J, leaving 5 bases unmatched. This CDR3 has 17 residues. Germline-derived CDR1 and CDR2 are SGHNT and YENEEA. As DNA, the CDR3 is TGTGCCAGCAGCTTGCGACAGGGGGCCCTGAACACCGGGGAGCTGTTTTTT. Residues: CASSLRQGALNTGELFF.

V and J are TRBV5-6 and TRBJ2-5, with no clear D. CDR3 length equals 16 residues. The germline V gene has CDR1 SGHDT and CDR2 YYEEEE. V was trimmed by 0 bases and J by 0 bases, leaving 12 bases between them. The CDR3 region is CASSLVTETYQETQYF. DNA of the CDR3: TGTGCCAGCAGCTTGGTCACAGAAACCTACCAAGAGACCCAGTACTTC.

The V and J genes are TRBV9 and TRBJ1-4; possible D gene TRBD1, 6 bases. CDR3 length equals 14 residues. V lost 2 bases, J lost 6 bases, and 11 bases lay in between. The germline V gene encodes CDR1 SGDLS and CDR2 YYNGEE. This chain's CDR3 is CASSVGQIDEKLFF. The CDR3 DNA sequence: TGTGCCAGCAGCGTTGGACAGATCGATGAAAAACTGTTTTTT.

This clone was counted a few times. J is TRBJ1-2 and V is TRBV29-1, with 8 bases identical to TRBD1. CDR3 length: 11 residues. CDR1 is SQVTM and CDR2 is ANQGSEA in the germline V gene. V was clipped by 7 bases and J by 8 bases; unmatched bases: 6. The CDR3 loop is CSAGQGWGYTF. The CDR3 coding sequence is TGCAGCGCAGGACAGGGCTGGGGCTACACCTTC.

The chain links TRBV7-9 to TRBJ2-5; no clear D. V shed 1 base and J shed 5 bases, with 5 bases lying between them. CDR3 length: 12 residues. Germline V gene lookup returns CDR1 SEHNR and CDR2 FQNEAQ (reference sequence). In DNA, the CDR3 is TGTGCCAGCAGCTTAGTCGGGGAGACCCAGTACTTC. Translation: CASSLVGETQYF. Looking up the rest from reference TRBV7-9 and TRBJ2-5 gives the full variable domain: DTGVSQNPRHKITKRGQNVTFRCDPISEHNRLYWYRQTLGQGPEFLTYFQNEAQLEKSRLLSDRFSAERPKGSFSTLEIQRTEQGDSAMYLCASSLVGETQYFGPGTRLLVL.

The chain couples TRBV2 to TRBJ2-3, with 10 bases that match TRBD1. The CDR3 spans 13 residues. J lost 1 base, V lost 8 bases, and 0 bases had no gene match. Germline CDR1 is SNHLY and CDR2 is FYNNEI. The CDR3 is CASGTGGTDTQYF. The CDR3 region has the DNA TGTGCCAGCGGGACAGGGGGCACAGATACGCAGTATTTT.

The chain links TRBV20-1 to TRBJ2-7; 9 bases map to TRBD1. V trimming: 3 bases; J trimming: 7 bases; junction bases outside the gene matches: 13. The CDR3 runs to 15 residues. Per the germline V gene, CDR1 is DFQATT and CDR2 is SNEGSKA (reference sequence). CDR3: CSASTAGTGTPEQYF. CDR3 bases: TGCAGTGCTAGTACTGCCGGGACAGGGACCCCAGAGCAGTACTTC.

The table lists this clone with a count of one. This chain joins TRBV2 and TRBJ2-7, with D maybe TRBD1 (6 bases). Trimming took 3 bases from V and 0 from J, leaving 15 bases between them. Germline V CDR1 and CDR2: SNHLY, FYNNEI. The CDR3 contains 16 residues. The CDR3 DNA reads as TGTGCCAGCAGTGACGGTTGGGGGCGTAGCTCCTACGAGCAGTACTTC. Residues: CASSDGWGRSSYEQYF. The full variable domain, completed using reference TRBV2 and TRBJ2-7, is EPEVTQTPSHQVTQMGQEVILRCVPISNHLYFYWYRQILGQKVEFLVSFYNNEISEKSEIFDDQFSVERPDGSNFTLKIRSTKLEDSAMYFCASSDGWGRSSYEQYFGPGTRLTVT.

The chain employs TRBV4-2 and TRBJ2-1, with 13 bases aligning to TRBD2. Germline CDR1 LGHNA, CDR2 YNFKEQ. V lost 4 bases and J lost 4; bases outside the gene matches: 1. The CDR3 is made up of 15 amino acids. The CDR3 sequence: CASSPGLAGYNEQFF. The CDR3, as DNA: TGTGCCAGCAGCCCGGGACTAGCGGGGTACAATGAGCAGTTCTTC.

The chain combines TRBV6-5 with TRBJ2-7; 7 bases are shared with TRBD1. The germline V gene has CDR1 MNHEY and CDR2 SVGAGI. Trimming at V came to 6 bases and at J to 7 bases, leaving 6 bases not matched to a gene. This CDR3 region has 12 residues. The CDR3 sequence: CASRTGSREQYF. The CDR3 bases are TGTGCCAGCAGGACAGGGTCTCGGGAGCAGTACTTC.

V gene TRBV7-9 combines with J gene TRBJ1-6; no clear D gene. The V end was cut by 8 bases, the J end by 7 bases, with 9 bases between. The CDR3 has 12 residues. From germline, CDR1 is SEHNR and CDR2 FQNEAQ (reference sequence). CDR3: CASGAVNSPLHF. In DNA form, the CDR3 reads TGTGCCAGCGGTGCAGTGAATTCACCCCTCCACTTT.

The chain couples TRBV15 to TRBJ2-3, with D hard to call. Germline CDR1 and CDR2: LNHNV and YYDKDF (reference sequence). The CDR3 covers 13 residues. V lost 0 bases, J lost 5 bases, and 6 bases lay in between. CDR3 sequence: CATSRDRLDTQYF. CDR3 DNA: TGTGCCACCAGCAGAGATCGGTTAGATACGCAGTATTTT.

The chain recombines TRBV7-9 with TRBJ2-5; D might be TRBD1 (6 bases). V lost 4 bases and J 7 bases, leaving 19 bases between the germline ends. Germline assignment: CDR1 SEHNR and CDR2 FQNEAQ (reference sequence). CDR3 size: 15 residues. As DNA, the CDR3 is TGTGCCAGCAGCTATTTTCAGGGGCCCGGGACGACCCAGTACTTC. Translated: CASSYFQGPGTTQYF. The entire variable domain, with the rest obtained from reference TRBV7-9 and TRBJ2-5, is as follows: DTGVSQNPRHKITKRGQNVTFRCDPISEHNRLYWYRQTLGQGPEFLTYFQNEAQLEKSRLLSDRFSAERPKGSFSTLEIQRTEQGDSAMYLCASSYFQGPGTTQYFGPGTRLLVL.

The chain employs TRBV15 and TRBJ1-3; D unclear. CDR1 is LNHNV and CDR2 is YYDKDF in the germline V gene (reference sequence). Between the trimmed V and J ends, which lost 3 bases and 3 bases, there was a span of 6 bases. The length of the CDR3 is 13 residues. The CDR3 sequence is CATSSSVGNTIYF. In DNA, the CDR3 is TGTGCCACCAGCAGTTCAGTTGGAAACACCATATATTTT.

This chain links TRBV19 with TRBJ2-2; 9 bases line up with TRBD2. Germline loops: CDR1 LNHDA, CDR2 SQIVND (reference sequence). Unmatched junction bases numbered 7, after V lost 6 bases and J lost 5 bases. This CDR3 region has 15 residues. CDR3 residues: CASRGGLAETGELFF. The CDR3 DNA reads TGTGCCAGTAGGGGGGGACTAGCCGAAACCGGGGAGCTGTTTTTT.

The rearrangement links TRBV5-4 to TRBJ1-6; 9 nucleotides align to TRBD1. Germline V CDR1 and CDR2: SGHNT, YYREEE (reference sequence). The CDR3 has 14 residues. With 4 bases clipped from V and 10 bases from J, the junction kept 6 bases outside the gene matches. CDR3 sequence: CASSLGQGGSPLHF. The CDR3 bases are TGTGCCAGCAGCCTGGGACAGGGTGGATCACCCCTCCACTTT.

The genes are TRBV3-1 (or the pseudogene TRBV3-2) and TRBJ2-7, with a possible D match to TRBD1 (6 bases). V was cut by 3 bases and J by 2 bases, with 14 bases left in between. The CDR3 runs 15 residues. Germline V gene lookup returns CDR1 LGHDT and CDR2 YNNKEL (reference sequence). The CDR3 nucleotides read TGTGCCAGCAGCCATACAAGGACAGTTGCCTACGAGCAGTACTTC. Protein product: CASSHTRTVAYEQYF.